This record concerns one TCR beta chain sequence. This clone appeared once. Its specific antigen is unknown. Base qualities are not recorded, but no much larger clone differs from it by a single base. This entry comes from a study of PD-1 blockade in classical Hodgkin lymphoma (dated by TCRdb to about 2020). A note on the overall study: Nivolumab dosing was 3 mg/kg intravenously every 2 weeks, continuing until either disease progression or unacceptable toxicity. The study used TCR beta sequencing and CyTOF to define a peripheral blood immune signature of response to PD-1 blockade in classical Hodgkin lymphoma. What the study reported, not specific to this receptor: The study was restricted to a single clinical trial cohort, and the causes of repertoire differences, possibly disease activity or prior therapy, were left undefined. Trial patients with a complete response had baseline diversity similar to that of newly diagnosed patients, while partial responders and progressors had significantly lower diversity. By C4D1, a significant rise was seen in CD4+ TCR diversity but not in CD8+ TCR diversity (p=0.0027 vs p=0.16), and the rise was most apparent among complete responders (p=0.02). Lower diversity was seen in patients whose nivolumab began less than 1 year after ASCT, and these patients were left out of later analyses so that immune reconstitution would not confound the results. Newly diagnosed patients were reported to have lower baseline TCR diversity than healthy donors, and relapsed/refractory patients were reported to have lower baseline TCR diversity still.

Its CDR3 holds 18 amino acids, cysteine through phenylalanine. Only the CDR3 DNA stays, 54 bases, in frame from base 1. V and J lose 6 bases and 4 bases, and a span of 25 bases separates them. The germline V gene (reference sequence) gives CDR1 as MNHEY and CDR2 as SMNVEV. The Qiagen DNeasy kit was used to extract genomic DNA from unsorted PBMCs and from the negatively selected CD4+ and CD8+ fractions. Amplification of TCR beta CDR3 regions was done by immunoSEQ multiplex PCR with primers that anneal to V and J segments. A synthetic immune receptor repertoire was used to minimize amplification bias, and remaining bias was computationally removed after sequencing. On the authors' methods: Repertoire diversity was quantified as the Shannon entropy index using custom Python scripts. Unsorted, CD4+ and CD8+ repertoires were analyzed separately, except for combined analyses in which CD4+ and CD8+ sequences were merged in silico. A clone was considered expanded if an increase in frequency of at least 2-fold after treatment relative to C1D1 was found, and a pseudocount of 0.5 was applied to clones undetected at baseline. Singleton clones were defined as clones with 0 or 1 copy at C1D1, and non-singleton clones were defined as clones with 2 or more copies. By matching protein sequences in sorted samples from the same patient, clones expanded in unsorted samples were annotated as CD4+, CD8+ or unknown. Wilcoxon tests were applied to paired samples to test diversity changes from C1D1 to C4D1. The immuneACCESS repertoire file appears here via TCRdb, limited to in-frame rearrangements. These files lack a portion of the clones; in checked studies, under half of the deficit traces to unresolved V genes, and the cause of the others is not known. V, J and clone size are taken as reported in that table, and D and trimming were inferred from the DNA itself. The sample table contains tens of thousands of clones; only one count was recorded for around 76% of them. The ten most abundant clones make up approximately 12% of the sample.

The meaning of the sample's time point label: cycle 4 day 1 (C4D1), after less than seven weeks of nivolumab. Every trial patient had relapsed after autologous stem cell transplantation, and cohorts A, B and C differed in prior brentuximab vedotin exposure. A total of around 60 patients with relapsed/refractory classical Hodgkin lymphoma made up the trial cohort, and each patient's best overall response was complete response, partial response or progressive disease. Trial patients were treated with single-agent nivolumab in the multi-cohort phase II CheckMate 205 trial. An independent review committee assessed best overall response using the 2007 International Working Group response criteria. Trial PBMCs were collected immediately before nivolumab initiation (C1D1) and during therapy at cycle 2 day 1 and cycle 4 day 1. Peripheral blood was collected in 8 mL Vacutainer Cell Preparation Tubes, from which PBMCs were isolated by centrifugation and then cryopreserved.

The chain is assembled from TRBV27 and TRBJ2-1; the D segment could be TRBD1, given 6 matching bases. The starting material was peripheral blood mononuclear cells (PBMCs), obtained before the fourth cycle of nivolumab. This clonotype originated in a human donor with classical Hodgkin lymphoma. CDR3 region: CASSPEGDLQSLYNEQFF. The nucleotides read TGTGCCAGCAGCCCCGAGGGGGACCTCCAGAGCTTATACAATGAGCAGTTCTTC.